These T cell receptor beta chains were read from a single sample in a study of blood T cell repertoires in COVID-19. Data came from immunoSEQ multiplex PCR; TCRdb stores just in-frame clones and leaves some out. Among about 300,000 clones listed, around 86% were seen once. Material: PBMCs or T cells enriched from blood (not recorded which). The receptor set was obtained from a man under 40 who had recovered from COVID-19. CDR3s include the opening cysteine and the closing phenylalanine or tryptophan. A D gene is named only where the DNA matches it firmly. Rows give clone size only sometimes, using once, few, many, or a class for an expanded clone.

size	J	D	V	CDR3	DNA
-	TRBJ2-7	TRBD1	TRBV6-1	CASSGGGEWAGTGLTYEQYF	TGTGCCAGCAGTGGAGGCGGTGAATGGGCCGGGACAGGGCTAACCTACGAGCAGTACTTC
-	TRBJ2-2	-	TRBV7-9	CASSLVQGSNTGELFF	TGTGCCAGCAGCTTAGTTCAGGGATCAAACACCGGGGAGCTGTTTTTT
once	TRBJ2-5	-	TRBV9	CASSVDPGSQETQYF	TGTGCCAGCAGCGTAGACCCGGGGAGTCAAGAGACCCAGTACTTC
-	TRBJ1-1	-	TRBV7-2	CASREDLGRTEAFF	TGTGCCAGCAGGGAGGATCTAGGGCGGACTGAAGCTTTCTTT
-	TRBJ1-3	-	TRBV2	CASTRSFTTSGNTIYF	TGTGCCAGCACTCGATCGTTCACTACCTCTGGAAACACCATATATTTT
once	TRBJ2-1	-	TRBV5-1	CASSRGSLNEQFF	TGCGCCAGCAGCCGAGGGAGCCTCAATGAGCAGTTCTTC
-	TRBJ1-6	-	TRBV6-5	CASSYSGEAKPLHF	TGTGCCAGCAGTTACTCAGGGGAGGCGAAGCCCCTCCACTTT
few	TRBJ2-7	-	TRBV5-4	CASSLVGGPYEQYF	TGTGCCAGCAGCTTGGTCGGGGGGCCCTACGAGCAGTACTTC
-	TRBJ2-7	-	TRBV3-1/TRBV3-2	CASSQSGAEQYF	TGTGCCAGCAGCCAATCTGGGGCCGAGCAGTACTTC
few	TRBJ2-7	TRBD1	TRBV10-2	CASSGDRVGSYEQYF	TGCGCCAGCAGTGGGGACAGGGTGGGGAGTTACGAGCAGTACTTC
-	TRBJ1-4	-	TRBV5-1	CASSFGQGNEKLFF	TGCGCCAGCAGCTTTGGGCAGGGAAATGAAAAACTGTTTTTT
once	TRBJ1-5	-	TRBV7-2	CASSLAAADQPQHF	TGTGCCAGCAGCTTAGCAGCGGCTGATCAGCCCCAGCATTTT
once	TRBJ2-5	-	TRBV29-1	CSVEAGETQYF	TGCAGCGTTGAAGCCGGGGAGACCCAGTACTTC
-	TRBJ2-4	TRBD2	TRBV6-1	CASSEVAGGPDIQYF	TGTGCCAGCAGTGAAGTAGCGGGAGGGCCGGACATTCAGTACTTC
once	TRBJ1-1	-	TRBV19	CASSARVPEAFF	TGTGCCAGTAGTGCCAGGGTCCCCGAAGCTTTCTTT
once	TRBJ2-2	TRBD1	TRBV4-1	CASSRSQGQGFYGELFF	TGCGCCAGCAGCCGTTCCCAGGGACAGGGGTTTTACGGGGAGCTGTTTTTT
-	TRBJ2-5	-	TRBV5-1	CASSPPSEETQYF	TGCGCCAGCAGCCCCCCCTCCGAAGAGACCCAGTACTTC
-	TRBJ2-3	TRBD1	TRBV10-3	CAIMDRVTSTDTQYF	TGTGCCATCATGGACAGGGTAACTAGCACAGATACGCAGTATTTT
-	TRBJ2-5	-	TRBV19	CASSSTSQETQYF	TGTGCCAGTAGTTCGACTAGTCAAGAGACCCAGTACTTC
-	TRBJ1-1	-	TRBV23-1	CASSAYRRGAFF	TGCGCCAGCAGTGCGTACAGGAGGGGAGCTTTCTTT
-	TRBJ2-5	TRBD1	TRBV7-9	CASSDPPGQGYAETQYF	TGTGCCAGCAGCGACCCTCCGGGACAGGGGTACGCGGAGACCCAGTACTTC
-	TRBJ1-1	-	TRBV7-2	CASSLRGYTEAFF	TGTGCCAGCAGCCTTCGGGGGTACACTGAAGCTTTCTTT
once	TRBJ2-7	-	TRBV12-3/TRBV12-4	CASSLGTYEQYF	TGTGCCAGCAGTTTAGGTACCTACGAGCAGTACTTC
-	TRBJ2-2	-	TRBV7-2	CASSLMTTTGELFF	TGTGCCAGCAGCTTAATGACAACCACCGGGGAGCTGTTTTTT
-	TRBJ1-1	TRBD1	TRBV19	CASSLDRGQHTEAFF	TGTGCCAGTAGTTTGGACAGGGGGCAGCACACTGAAGCTTTCTTT
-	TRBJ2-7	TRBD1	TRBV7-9	CASSFGQGAREEQYF	TGTGCCAGCAGCTTCGGACAGGGGGCGAGAGAAGAGCAGTACTTC
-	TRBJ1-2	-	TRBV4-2	CASSQGLQLTKIYGYTF	TGTGCCAGCAGCCAAGGCCTACAGCTCACCAAAATCTATGGCTACACCTTC
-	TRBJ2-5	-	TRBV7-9	CASTPLWEETQYF	TGTGCCAGCACCCCCCTGTGGGAGGAGACCCAGTACTTC
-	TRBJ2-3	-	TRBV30	CAWEVEGGPFTVHF	TGTGCCTGGGAAGTTGAGGGGGGGCCATTCACGGTTCATTTT
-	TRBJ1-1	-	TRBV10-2	CASSEWQNTEAFF	TGCGCCAGCAGTGAGTGGCAGAACACTGAAGCTTTCTTT
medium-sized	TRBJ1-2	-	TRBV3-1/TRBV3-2	CASRTSGNYGYTF	TGTGCCAGCAGAACCTCTGGCAACTATGGCTACACCTTC
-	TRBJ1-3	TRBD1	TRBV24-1	CATSDLTKFRDRGDTIYF	TGTGCCACCAGTGATTTGACCAAGTTCCGGGACAGGGGAGACACCATATATTTT
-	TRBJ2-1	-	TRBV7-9	CASSFAMTLYNEQFF	TGTGCCAGCAGCTTCGCTATGACACTTTACAATGAGCAGTTCTTC
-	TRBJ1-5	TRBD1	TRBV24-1	CATSDPRTGGMNQPQHF	TGTGCCACCAGTGATCCCCGGACAGGGGGAATGAATCAGCCCCAGCATTTT
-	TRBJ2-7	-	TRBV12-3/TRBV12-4	CASSLRDYEQYF	TGTGCCAGCAGTTTACGGGACTACGAGCAGTACTTC
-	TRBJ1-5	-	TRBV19	CASRDTGWGNQPQHF	TGTGCCAGTAGGGACACCGGCTGGGGCAATCAGCCCCAGCATTTT
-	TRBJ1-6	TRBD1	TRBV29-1	CSVATGLTNSPLHF	TGCAGCGTCGCGACAGGGCTGACGAATTCACCCCTCCACTTT
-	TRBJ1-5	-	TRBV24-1	CATSDPRVRQPQHF	TGTGCCACCAGTGACCCCAGGGTGAGACAGCCCCAGCATTTT
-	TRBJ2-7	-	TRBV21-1	CASSKHRGARAYEQYF	TGTGCCAGCAGCAAACACAGGGGGGCCAGGGCCTACGAGCAGTACTTC
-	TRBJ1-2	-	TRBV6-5	CASWGGRGYTF	TGTGCCAGTTGGGGGGGCCGGGGCTACACCTTC
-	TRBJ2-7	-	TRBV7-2	CASSSSGVSSYEQYF	TGTGCCAGCAGCTCCTCAGGGGTTAGCTCCTACGAGCAGTACTTC
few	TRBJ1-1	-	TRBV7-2	CASSLAGVTEAFF	TGTGCCAGCAGCTTAGCAGGGGTAACTGAAGCTTTCTTT
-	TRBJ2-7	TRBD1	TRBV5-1	CASRDRGNEQYF	TGCGCCAGCCGGGACAGGGGCAACGAGCAGTACTTC
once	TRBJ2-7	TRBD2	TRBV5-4	CASSLGLAGGPYEQYF	TGTGCCAGCAGCTTGGGCCTAGCGGGAGGTCCCTACGAGCAGTACTTC
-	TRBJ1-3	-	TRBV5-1	CASSLGTDTGNTIYF	TGCGCCAGCAGCTTGGGGACGGACACTGGAAACACCATATATTTT
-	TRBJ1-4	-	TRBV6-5	CASSYSGARNEKLFF	TGTGCCAGCAGTTACTCGGGGGCCCGGAATGAAAAACTGTTTTTT
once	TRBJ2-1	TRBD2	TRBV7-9	CASGEGASSYNEQFF	TGTGCCAGCGGGGAGGGAGCTAGCTCCTACAATGAGCAGTTCTTC
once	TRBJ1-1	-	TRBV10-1	CASRKQAGIHTEAFF	TGCGCCAGTCGGAAACAGGCGGGGATTCACACTGAAGCTTTCTTT
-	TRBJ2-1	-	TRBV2	CASSYAGQRGRNEQFF	TGTGCCAGCAGTTATGCGGGACAGAGGGGGAGGAATGAGCAGTTCTTC
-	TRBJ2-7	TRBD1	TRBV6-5	CASSGQDVTSYEQYF	TGTGCCAGCAGCGGACAGGACGTCACGTCCTACGAGCAGTACTTC
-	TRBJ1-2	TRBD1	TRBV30	CAWSVYRGRDGYTF	TGTGCCTGGAGTGTTTACAGGGGGAGAGATGGCTACACCTTC
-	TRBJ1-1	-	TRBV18	CASSPPPFRRKDTEAFF	TGTGCCAGCTCACCCCCGCCGTTTCGGCGGAAGGACACTGAAGCTTTCTTT
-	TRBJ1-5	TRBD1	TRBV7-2	CASSLVGGANQPQHF	TGTGCCAGCAGCTTAGTAGGGGGCGCGAATCAGCCCCAGCATTTT
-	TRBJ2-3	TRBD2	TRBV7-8	CASSTGGGMDTQYF	TGTGCCAGCAGCACGGGGGGGGGTATGGATACGCAGTATTTT
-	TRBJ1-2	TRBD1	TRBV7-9	CASSPPGTGGYTF	TGTGCCAGCAGTCCGCCAGGGACAGGGGGCTACACCTTC
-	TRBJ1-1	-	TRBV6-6	CASSLTGRDTEAFF	TGTGCCAGCAGCCTTACAGGGAGGGACACTGAAGCTTTCTTT
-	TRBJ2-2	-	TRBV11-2	CASTLTRGFEYQLGELFF	TGTGCCAGCACCCTAACGAGGGGGTTTGAGTACCAACTCGGGGAGCTGTTTTTT